Listed below are T cell receptor beta chains from one sample, sequenced in a study of Ad26.COV2.S vaccination and SARS-CoV-2 variants. The assay was immunoSEQ multiplex PCR, and TCRdb's table has in-frame clones only and misses some. The sample shows about 350,000 clones, roughly 90% of them seen only once. The sample consisted of peripheral blood, taken in a trial of Ad26.COV2.S vaccine versus placebo. The receptor set was obtained from a person aged 18-60 years who received the Ad26.COV2.S COVID-19 vaccine or a placebo. The CDR3 runs from the conserved cysteine through the conserved F or W. D genes are given only for firm matches. Rows give clone size only sometimes, using once, few, many, or a class for an expanded clone.

j_call	clone_size	d_call	v_call	cdr3_nt	cdr3_aa
TRBJ1-2	-	-	TRBV7-9	TGTGCCAGCCCAGAGAGGGAAGGTAATGGCTACACCTTC	CASPEREGNGYTF
TRBJ2-7	-	-	TRBV19	TGTGCCAGTAGTATAGCATGGAGCTCCTACGAGCAGTACTTC	CASSIAWSSYEQYF
TRBJ1-1	-	-	TRBV30	TGTGCCTGGGCGGTGGGAGGGGGATATGCTGAAGCTTTCTTT	CAWAVGGGYAEAFF
TRBJ1-5	-	-	TRBV12-3/TRBV12-4	TGTGCCAGCAGTTTCGGGGGGGCCCAGCATTTT	CASSFGGAQHF
TRBJ1-1	-	TRBD1	TRBV30	TGTGCCTGGAAAAAAAGGGACAGGGTAGACACTGAAGCTTTCTTT	CAWKKRDRVDTEAFF
TRBJ1-1	-	-	TRBV5-5	TGTGCCAGCAGCTTGGGGTCAGCGGGAAACACTGAAGCTTTCTTT	CASSLGSAGNTEAFF
TRBJ1-3	few	-	TRBV9	TGTGCCAGCAGCGTGAACGGGCGCGGGGAAAACACCATATATTTT	CASSVNGRGENTIYF
TRBJ2-3	-	-	TRBV7-3	TGTGCCAGCAGCTATACAGTGTCAGATACGCAGTATTTT	CASSYTVSDTQYF
TRBJ2-7	many	-	TRBV6-2/TRBV6-3	TGTGCCAGCAGTAAAGGGGTCTCGGGATACGAGCAGTACTTC	CASSKGVSGYEQYF
TRBJ2-2	-	-	TRBV6-2/TRBV6-3	TGTGCCAGCAGTTACGAGGACGCCACCGGGGAGCTGTTTTTT	CASSYEDATGELFF
TRBJ2-5	-	-	TRBV10-3	TGTGCCATCAGTGGGAGGGAGCAAGAGACCCAGTACTTC	CAISGREQETQYF
TRBJ2-7	-	TRBD1	TRBV30	TGTGCCTGGAGTCTTCGGACAGGGCTCTACGAGCAGTACTTC	CAWSLRTGLYEQYF
TRBJ2-3	-	-	TRBV4-3	TGCGCCAGCAGCCAGGAGGCCCCGGAGGCGGCTACGCAGTATTTT	CASSQEAPEAATQYF
TRBJ2-7	-	-	TRBV5-6	TGTGCCAGCAGCTTGAATCGGGATCACGAGCAGTACTTC	CASSLNRDHEQYF
TRBJ2-2	-	TRBD1	TRBV10-3	TGTGCCATCAGTGAGAAAAAAGACAGGGTGGGCACCGGGGAGCTGTTTTTT	CAISEKKDRVGTGELFF
TRBJ2-2	-	-	TRBV11-3	TGTGCCAGCGGACAATCCGGGCCCTACACCGGGGAGCTGTTTTTT	CASGQSGPYTGELFF
TRBJ2-3	-	-	TRBV12-3/TRBV12-4	TGTGCCAGCAGTTTACGACATACGCAGTATTTT	CASSLRHTQYF
TRBJ1-1	-	-	TRBV18	TGTGCCAGCTCACCGGCCCGGGGCACTGAAGCTTTCTTT	CASSPARGTEAFF
TRBJ1-2	-	-	TRBV9	TGTGCCAGCAGCGCCACAAGACAGCCGGTAGGCTATGGCTACACCTTC	CASSATRQPVGYGYTF
TRBJ1-4	-	-	TRBV28	TGTGCCAGCGGCAGGCACGAAAAACTGTTTTTT	CASGRHEKLFF
TRBJ2-1	-	-	TRBV4-3	TGCGCCAGCAGCCAAGACTATTCCTACAATGAGCAGTTCTTC	CASSQDYSYNEQFF
TRBJ1-3	-	TRBD1	TRBV5-4	TGTGCCAGCAGTGAGACAGGACAGGGGTCTGGAAACACCATATATTTT	CASSETGQGSGNTIYF
TRBJ2-4	-	-	TRBV7-2	TGTGCCAGCAGCTCGGGCACGGATCCCTACCCAAAAAACATTCAGTACTTC	CASSSGTDPYPKNIQYF
TRBJ2-5	once	TRBD2	TRBV5-1	TGCGCCAGCAGCTGGACTAGCGGACAGAAAGAGACCCAGTACTTC	CASSWTSGQKETQYF
TRBJ1-2	-	-	TRBV9	TGTGCCAGCAGCGTAGGGGGGCCGGGAGGCTACACCTTC	CASSVGGPGGYTF
TRBJ2-1	once	-	TRBV25-1	TGTGCCAGCAGTGAACCGACCCGGAGCTCCTACAATGAGCAGTTCTTC	CASSEPTRSSYNEQFF
TRBJ2-4	-	-	TRBV29-1	TGCAGCGTGGGACCACTAGCCAAAAACATTCAGTACTTC	CSVGPLAKNIQYF
TRBJ2-7	-	TRBD2	TRBV7-8	TGTGCCAGCAGCTCCAGTACTAGCGGGACATACTTTGCTTACGAGCAGTACTTC	CASSSSTSGTYFAYEQYF
TRBJ2-1	-	-	TRBV7-2	TGTGCCAGCAGCTTAGGCGACGGGGGCCCCTACAATGAGCAGTTCTTC	CASSLGDGGPYNEQFF
TRBJ1-5	-	TRBD1	TRBV27	TGTGCCAGCAGCAGCGGACAGGGCCCATATCATAGCAATCAGCCCCAGCATTTT	CASSSGQGPYHSNQPQHF
TRBJ2-7	-	-	TRBV12-5	TGTGCTAGTGGCATTCCGTCCTACGAGCAGTACTTC	CASGIPSYEQYF
TRBJ2-7	-	TRBD1	TRBV4-3	TGCGCCAGCAGCCCGGACAGGGGGGCCGAGCAGTACTTC	CASSPDRGAEQYF
TRBJ1-4	-	TRBD1	TRBV29-1	TGCAGCGTTAGGGACAGCTGGGGTGAAAAACTGTTTTTT	CSVRDSWGEKLFF
TRBJ2-7	-	TRBD1	TRBV2	TGTGCCAGCAGTGAGGGACAGAATTTCTACGAGCAGTACTTC	CASSEGQNFYEQYF
TRBJ2-1	-	TRBD2	TRBV9	TGTGCCAGCGGCGGGCTAGCGGATTACAATGAGCAGTTCTTC	CASGGLADYNEQFF
TRBJ2-1	-	-	TRBV5-6	TGTGCCAGCACACGGGACTTACTTGAGAATGAGCAGTTCTTC	CASTRDLLENEQFF
TRBJ2-1	-	TRBD2	TRBV4-3	TGCGCCAGCAGCCCCGGGACTAGCGGGAGGTTTAATGAGCAGTTCTTC	CASSPGTSGRFNEQFF
TRBJ1-2	-	-	TRBV28	TGTGCCAGCACCACAGGTCCAATCTATGGCTACACCTTC	CASTTGPIYGYTF
TRBJ1-1	-	TRBD1	TRBV6-2/TRBV6-3	TGTGCCAGCAGCTCGGGACAGGAGTTTTTTAACACTGAAGCTTTCTTT	CASSSGQEFFNTEAFF
TRBJ1-1	-	-	TRBV7-2	TGTGCCAGCAGCCAAGGAGTGGACACTGAAGCTTTCTTT	CASSQGVDTEAFF
TRBJ2-1	-	-	TRBV28	TGTGCCAGCAGTCGGGTTATGACAGGTACAATGAGCGATGAGCAGTTCTTC	CASSRVMTGTMSDEQFF
TRBJ1-1	-	-	TRBV28	TGTGCCAGCAGTCACTCCTACACTGAAGCTTTCTTT	CASSHSYTEAFF
TRBJ1-2	-	-	TRBV5-1	TGCGCCAGCAGCTTGGAGGGGGGAGGTGGCTACACCTTC	CASSLEGGGGYTF
TRBJ1-3	-	-	TRBV11-2	TGTGCCAGCAGCATCGACAGCGCTGTCTCTGGAAACACCATATATTTT	CASSIDSAVSGNTIYF
TRBJ1-4	-	-	TRBV4-1	TGCGCCAGCCAGGGACCGGGCTGGGAAAAACTGTTTTTT	CASQGPGWEKLFF
TRBJ1-5	-	-	TRBV5-1	TGCGCCAGCAGCCCTCAGGCGGGGGGGGATCAGCCCCAGCATTTT	CASSPQAGGDQPQHF
TRBJ1-6	-	TRBD1	TRBV25-1	TGTGCCAGCAGCGACAGGGCAAACTATAATTCACCCCTCCACTTT	CASSDRANYNSPLHF
TRBJ1-5	-	-	TRBV19	TGTGCCAGTAGTATATTCGGGACGCCGACTCATAGCAATCAGCCCCAGCATTTT	CASSIFGTPTHSNQPQHF
TRBJ2-1	-	-	TRBV19	TGTGCCAGTAGTATCGGGGACTTCTCGGGTAATGAGCAGTTCTTC	CASSIGDFSGNEQFF
TRBJ1-1	-	-	TRBV5-1	TGCGCCAGCAGCTTGGCCGTAAGGAACACTGAAGCTTTCTTT	CASSLAVRNTEAFF
TRBJ2-3	-	-	TRBV3-1/TRBV3-2	TGTGCCAGCAGCCAGAGAGGGAAGACGTCTAACACAGATACGCAGTATTTT	CASSQRGKTSNTDTQYF
TRBJ2-7	few	-	TRBV5-1	TGCGCCAGCAGCTTGGCCATGCCACTAGCTAGCGAGCAGTACTTC	CASSLAMPLASEQYF
TRBJ1-6	-	TRBD1	TRBV28	TGTGCCAGCAGGGCTCCGGGACAGGGAAATTCACCCCTCCACTTT	CASRAPGQGNSPLHF
TRBJ2-7	once	TRBD2	TRBV28	TGTGCCAGCAGTACCCCAGCGGGAGGGCGCCCCTACGAGCAGTACTTC	CASSTPAGGRPYEQYF
TRBJ2-1	-	TRBD1	TRBV28	TGTGCCAGCAGTCAGACAGGGAGATACAATGAGCAGTTCTTC	CASSQTGRYNEQFF
TRBJ2-1	-	-	TRBV18	TGTGCCAGCTCACCACCTTCTGGCAATGAGCAGTTCTTC	CASSPPSGNEQFF
TRBJ2-7	-	TRBD1	TRBV19	TGTGCCAGCCATCCGGGACAGGGGGCTCTCGAGCAGTACTTC	CASHPGQGALEQYF
TRBJ2-1	-	TRBD2	TRBV11-3	TGTGCCAGCAGCTCACGACTAGCGGCATACAATGAGCAGTTCTTC	CASSSRLAAYNEQFF
TRBJ2-2	-	-	TRBV6-2/TRBV6-3	TGTGCCAGCAGTTACTCGAAATCCGGGATTAACACCGGGGAGCTGTTTTTT	CASSYSKSGINTGELFF
TRBJ1-1	-	-	TRBV30	TGTGCCTGGACAGCGGACACTGAAGCTTTCTTT	CAWTADTEAFF